The 12 T cell receptor beta chains in this list originate from one sample, sequenced in a study of T cell repertoires in cytomegalovirus infection. TCRdb re-derived calls from the reads in MiXCR, one entry per CDR3 protein. The repertoire holds under 300,000 distinct CDR3 sequences, 15% to 20% seen once, with over 40% in the top ten. Sequencing was performed on CD8+ T cells from PBMCs. All receptors derive from a human donor in good health (CMV status not recorded). Some clones in this sample may be carry-over from other donors' samples.

The CDR3 region is CASSREGERDYGYTF. The CDR3 nucleotides are TGCGCCAGCAGCCGCGAGGGGGAGCGAGACTATGGCTACACCTTC. V is TRBV5-1 and J is TRBJ1-2; TRBD1 is a possible D gene (6 bases). The V end lost 4 bases, the J end lost 3 bases, and 16 bases lay between the germline ends. Germline values: CDR1 SGHRS, CDR2 YFSETQ. The CDR3 consists of 15 residues.

This sequence joins TRBV19 and TRBJ2-7; 10 bases are shared with TRBD1. The CDR3 spans 15 residues. Trimming took 1 base from V and 5 from J; bases not matched to a gene: 5. Germline CDR1 is LNHDA and CDR2 is SQIVND (reference sequence). The CDR3 here is CASSIATTGGDEQYF. In nucleotides, the CDR3 is TGTGCCAGTAGTATAGCTACGACAGGGGGCGACGAGCAGTACTTC.

The CDR3 nucleotides read TGTGCCAGCAGCCCAGATCCTTACCGGAGAACAGAGGAGACCCAGTACTTC. Translation: CASSPDPYRRTEETQYF. V is TRBV3-1 and J is TRBJ2-5, with D unresolved. The germline V gene encodes CDR1 LGHDT and CDR2 YNNKEL (reference sequence). The CDR3 has 17 amino acids. Trimming took 4 bases from V and 5 from J, leaving 23 bases between them.

This rearrangement joins TRBV27 to TRBJ2-5, with D possibly TRBD1 on 6 matching bases. V lost 5 bases and J 5 bases, leaving 15 bases between the germline ends. The CDR3 runs to 14 residues. The germline CDR1 and CDR2 sequences are MNHEY and SMNVEV (reference sequence). The CDR3, as DNA: TGTGCCAGCAGTCATATTGGGACACCCGAGACCCAGTACTTC. This translates into CASSHIGTPETQYF.

This clonotype came up a few times. The chain is built from TRBV20-1 and TRBJ2-1, with D possibly called TRBD1 or TRBD2 (5 bases each). Trimming took 5 bases from V and 8 from J, leaving 22 bases between them. The CDR3 totals 15 residues. From germline, CDR1 is DFQATT and CDR2 SNEGSKA (reference sequence). The CDR3 DNA is TGCAGTGCTCCAAAACTAATCCTACTGGGGGATGAGCAGTTCTTC. Its protein product is CSAPKLILLGDEQFF.

This clonotype has a count of ten or more. The genes are TRBV19 and TRBJ1-6, with 7 bases that match TRBD1. The CDR3 runs to 15 residues. Trimming took 6 bases from V and 6 from J; bases not matched to a gene: 8. CDR1 is LNHDA, CDR2 SQIVND, per germline (reference sequence). The CDR3 bases are TGTGCCAGTAGAATGGGGACAGAACTTAATTCACCCCTCCACTTT. It specifies CASRMGTELNSPLHF. The complete variable domain, with remaining parts taken from reference TRBV19 and TRBJ1-6, reads DGGITQSPKYLFRKEGQNVTLSCEQNLNHDAMYWYRQDPGQGLRLIYYSQIVNDFQKGDIAEGYSVSREKKESFPLTVTSAQKNPTAFYLCASRMGTELNSPLHFGNGTRLTVT.

This clonotype was counted only a few times. The V call is TRBV14, the J call TRBJ2-1; D call uncertain. CDR3 length: 12 residues. V was pared by 3 bases and J by 3 bases, with 3 bases between. Germline assignment: CDR1 SGHDN and CDR2 FVKESK. This CDR3 reads CASSHFYNEQFF. In nucleotides, the CDR3 is TGTGCCAGCAGCCACTTCTACAATGAGCAGTTCTTC.

There are a few counts of this clonotype. V is TRBV28 and J is TRBJ1-2; D is uncertain. The CDR3 covers 18 residues. V was trimmed by 5 bases and J by 2 bases, leaving 24 bases between them. Germline assignment: CDR1 MDHEN and CDR2 SYDVKM. CDR3 sequence: CASSPQTVVTPKNYGYTF. The CDR3 DNA follows: TGTGCCAGCAGTCCCCAGACGGTGGTAACACCTAAAAACTATGGCTACACCTTC.

This clonotype turned up a few times. The J gene is TRBJ1-4, the V gene TRBV29-1, with D uncertain. The germline gives CDR1 SQVTM, CDR2 ANQGSEA. V was trimmed by 4 bases and J by 3 bases, leaving 9 bases between them. This CDR3 contains 13 residues. The CDR3 nucleotides read TGCAGCGTTGGTAACAGTTCTAATGAAAAACTGTTTTTT. Its protein is CSVGNSSNEKLFF.

This clonotype has a handful of counts. This chain joins TRBV24-1 and TRBJ2-2; the match to TRBD2 covers 7 bases. CDR1 is KGHDR and CDR2 is SFDVKD in the germline V gene. With V trimmed by 5 bases and J by 8 bases, 10 bases remained unmatched. This CDR3 is 15 amino acids long. The CDR3 sequence is CATSAGTTEGGELFF. For the CDR3, the DNA is TGTGCCACCAGTGCCGGGACTACAGAGGGAGGGGAGCTGTTTTTT.

This clonotype was observed at least ten times. V usage is TRBV7-9 and J usage is TRBJ2-1; the match to TRBD2 covers 7 bases. V lost 6 bases to trimming and J lost 4 bases; unmatched junction nucleotides: 12. CDR3 size: 16 residues. Germline CDR1 and CDR2: SEHNR and FQNEAQ (reference sequence). CDR3 sequence: CASSPPGGSTYNEQFF. The DNA for the CDR3 is TGTGCCAGCAGTCCCCCCGGGGGGTCGACTTACAATGAGCAGTTCTTC.

Here the CDR3 DNA reads TGCAGCGTTGAAGCCCGGGACCCCTACGAGCAGTACTTC. Residues: CSVEARDPYEQYF. The chain links TRBV29-1 to TRBJ2-7; D could derive from TRBD1 or TRBD2 (5 bases each). Germline lookup yields CDR1 SQVTM and CDR2 ANQGSEA. V was clipped by 1 base and J by 2 bases, with 9 bases between them. CDR3 size: 13 residues.